Presented here are 26 T cell receptor beta chains from one specimen sequenced in a study of T cell changes during pregnancy in multiple sclerosis (dated by TCRdb to about 2019). To prepare the library, the immunoSEQ multiplex PCR assay was applied. TCRdb mirrors the immuneACCESS table, restricted to in-frame sequences. Some clones are absent from its copies; in checked studies, under half trace to an unresolved V gene, and the reason for the others is unknown. The sample table records some 64,000 clones; more than 75% of these occur just once. The ten largest clonotypes hold around 3.3% of the sample. This specimen consisted of peripheral blood, obtained in the first trimester of pregnancy. These TCRs come from a female donor in good health, enrolled as a control in a pregnancy study.

V usage is TRBV29-1 and J usage is TRBJ2-1; TRBD2 agrees at 14 bases. Germline trimming cut 4 bases from V and 4 bases from J; bases unmatched to any gene: 3. This CDR3 contains 15 residues. Germline V lookup: CDR1 SQVTM, CDR2 ANQGSEA. CDR3 amino acids: CSVVRTSGGYNEQFF. DNA for the CDR3: TGCAGCGTTGTTCGGACTAGCGGGGGGTACAATGAGCAGTTCTTC.

The chain uses TRBV6-5 and TRBJ2-1, with D possibly matching TRBD2 (6 bases). Trimming stripped 5 bases from V and 2 bases from J, with 13 bases between. This CDR3 spans 15 amino acids. CDR1 is MNHEY and CDR2 is SVGAGI in the germline V gene. CDR3 region: CASSVSGSTYNEQFF. The CDR3 DNA sequence: TGTGCCAGCAGTGTTTCCGGGAGCACCTACAATGAGCAGTTCTTC.

The chain combines TRBV27 with TRBJ2-1, with 10 bases matching TRBD1. The V gene end was trimmed by 5 bases and the J gene end by 4 bases; junction bases not matched to a gene: 8. The germline CDR1 and CDR2 sequences are MNHEY and SMNVEV (reference sequence). CDR3 length equals 16 residues. The CDR3 DNA is TGTGCCAGCAGTCTAGAAGGGACAGGGGCGTACAATGAGCAGTTCTTC. Translation gives CASSLEGTGAYNEQFF.

This chain uses TRBV9 with TRBJ2-3, with 11 bases lining up with TRBD2. Germline values: CDR1 SGDLS, CDR2 YYNGEE. Trimming took 3 bases from V and 4 from J; bases not matched to a gene: 7. The CDR3 totals 16 residues. CDR3 nucleotides: TGTGCCAGCAGCGCCGCTAGCGGGGGGTTTCCAGATACGCAGTATTTT. Its translation is CASSAASGGFPDTQYF.

The V call is TRBV5-1, the J call TRBJ2-7; D is perhaps TRBD1 (6 bases). Germline V gene lookup returns CDR1 SGHRS and CDR2 YFSETQ. Between the trimmed V and J ends, which lost 1 base and 4 bases, there was a span of 12 bases. The CDR3 sequence is 14 residues long. The CDR3 protein is CASSLNIGGYEQYF. CDR3 nucleotides: TGCGCCAGCAGCTTGAATATAGGGGGTTACGAGCAGTACTTC.

J is TRBJ1-2 and V is TRBV29-1; 11 bases map to TRBD1. The length of the CDR3 is 14 residues. J gave up 7 bases and V 3 bases, and 7 bases lay outside the gene matches. Germline lookup yields CDR1 SQVTM and CDR2 ANQGSEA. The CDR3 here is CSVDGSGQGVGYTF. For the CDR3, the DNA is TGCAGCGTTGATGGCTCGGGACAGGGGGTTGGCTACACCTTC.

The chain has TRBV28 and TRBJ1-1, with no clear D. The V gene's germline CDR1 is MDHEN and CDR2 SYDVKM. CDR3 size: 11 residues. Trimming removed 8 bases from V and 2 bases from J, with 6 bases in between. The CDR3: CASGTNTEAFF. CDR3 DNA sequence: TGTGCCAGCGGCACCAACACTGAAGCTTTCTTT.

This clone has only one observation. The rearrangement uses TRBV6-5 and TRBJ2-7, with D possibly being TRBD2 (6 bases). Germline V lookup: CDR1 MNHEY, CDR2 SVGAGI. There are 16 residues in the CDR3. V lost 0 bases and J lost 3, with 15 bases in between. CDR3 sequence (DNA): TGTGCCAGCAGTTACTCGACTAGGCACCTACACTACGAGCAGTACTTC. This gives the protein CASSYSTRHLHYEQYF.

J is TRBJ2-1 and V is TRBV7-2, with D possibly being TRBD2 (5 bases). CDR1 is SGHTA, CDR2 FQGNSA, per germline. The CDR3 spans 14 residues. Trimming stripped 5 bases from V and 5 bases from J, with 13 bases between. The CDR3 loop reads CASSPGLEHNEQFF. CDR3 DNA: TGTGCCAGCAGCCCCGGACTTGAGCACAATGAGCAGTTCTTC. The full variable domain, in which reference TRBV7-2 and TRBJ2-1 provide the parts outside the CDR3, is GAGVSQSPSNKVTEKGKDVELRCDPISGHTALYWYRQSLGQGLEFLIYFQGNSAPDKSGLPSDRFSAERTGGSVSTLTIQRTQQEDSAVYLCASSPGLEHNEQFFGPGTRLTVL.

The chain uses TRBV18 and TRBJ2-1; TRBD1 aligns across 7 bases. CDR1 KGHSH and CDR2 LQKENI come from the germline V gene. The CDR3 is 15 amino acids. With 3 bases clipped from V and 2 bases from J, the junction kept 4 bases outside the gene matches. This CDR3 reads CASSPRQGAYNEQFF. Here the CDR3 DNA reads TGTGCCAGCTCACCCAGGCAGGGGGCCTACAATGAGCAGTTCTTC.

The chain joins TRBV28 to TRBJ1-1; weak D call: TRBD1 (5 bases). CDR3 length equals 14 residues. With 8 bases removed from V and 4 bases from J, the gap between germline ends came to 17 bases. The germline gives CDR1 MDHEN, CDR2 SYDVKM. The CDR3 DNA is TGTGCCAGCGGGTTGGGGGGGGAGGTCACTGAAGCTTTCTTT. It translates to CASGLGGEVTEAFF.

The chain uses TRBV2 and TRBJ2-2, with 7 bases aligning to TRBD1. The CDR3 sequence is 16 residues long. Losses at the gene ends were 5 bases for V and 2 bases for J; bases not matched to a gene: 8. Germline V lookup: CDR1 SNHLY, CDR2 FYNNEI. In DNA, the CDR3 is TGTGCCAGCAGTACCGGGACAGAAATAAACACCGGGGAGCTGTTTTTT. Translation: CASSTGTEINTGELFF.

The rearrangement joins TRBV27 to TRBJ2-7, with D possibly TRBD1 on 6 matching bases. The CDR3 extends over 12 amino acids. The V and J ends lost 3 bases and 7 bases respectively, with 10 bases between them. Germline V gene sequence: CDR1 MNHEY, CDR2 SMNVEV (reference sequence). CDR3 coding DNA: TGTGCCAGCAGTTTGACAGGTCGGGAGCAGTACTTC. Amino acids: CASSLTGREQYF.

The rearrangement joins TRBV28 to TRBJ2-5; TRBD2 aligns across 8 bases. Trimming at V came to 6 bases and at J to 5 bases, leaving 8 bases not matched to a gene. CDR3 length equals 14 residues. CDR1 is MDHEN and CDR2 is SYDVKM in the germline V gene. The CDR3 DNA is TGTGCCAGCAGGGGGACTAGAATTACTGAGACCCAGTACTTC. It is translated as CASRGTRITETQYF.

The chain recombines TRBV27 with TRBJ2-2, with D perhaps TRBD1 (6 bases). Trimming removed 3 bases from V and 7 bases from J, with 15 bases in between. The V gene's germline CDR1 is MNHEY and CDR2 SMNVEV (reference sequence). The CDR3 is made up of 15 amino acids. As DNA, the CDR3 is TGTGCCAGCAGTTTCAGGGTAGGGGACAACGGGGAGCTGTTTTTT. Translated: CASSFRVGDNGELFF.

The chain recombines TRBV6-6 with TRBJ1-5, with D unclear. With 2 bases removed from V and 7 bases from J, the gap between germline ends came to 6 bases. Germline assignment: CDR1 MNHNY and CDR2 SVGAGI (reference sequence). The CDR3 is 12 amino acids. As DNA, the CDR3 is TGTGCCAGCAGTTACGAGGGCCAGCCCCAGCATTTT. Encoded protein: CASSYEGQPQHF.

The chain uses TRBV6-5 and TRBJ2-2; 9 positions match TRBD1. The CDR3 is 13 amino acids. V trimming: 6 bases; J trimming: 6 bases; junction bases outside the gene matches: 2. Germline CDR1 reads MNHEY; CDR2 reads SVGAGI. The CDR3 loop is CASRRTGAGELFF. Here the CDR3 DNA reads TGTGCCAGCAGGAGGACAGGGGCCGGGGAGCTGTTTTTT.

The gene calls are TRBV11-2 and TRBJ2-7; 8 nucleotides match TRBD2. Unmatched junction bases numbered 6, after V lost 3 bases and J lost 5 bases. Germline V gene sequence: CDR1 SGHAT, CDR2 FQNNGV. The CDR3 is 14 residues long. The CDR3 reads CASSFNNGGDEQYF. CDR3 bases: TGTGCCAGCAGCTTTAACAACGGGGGGGACGAGCAGTACTTC.

The V and J genes are TRBV4-3 and TRBJ2-4; D remains unclear. The CDR3 covers 15 residues. Trimming cost V 0 bases and J 2 bases, with 8 bases left between them. Germline loops: CDR1 LGHNA, CDR2 YSLEER. The CDR3 nucleotides are TGCGCCAGCAGCCAAGACGAGAACTCCAAAAACATTCAGTACTTC. Translation gives CASSQDENSKNIQYF.

The chain uses TRBV10-3 and TRBJ2-3, with 15 positions matching TRBD2. The CDR3 is 15 amino acids. Germline CDR1 reads ENHRY; CDR2 reads SYGVKD. Trimming at V came to 4 bases and at J to 6 bases, leaving 2 bases not matched to a gene. CDR3 residues: CAISGTSGREDTQYF. The CDR3 DNA follows: TGTGCCATCAGTGGGACTAGCGGGAGGGAGGATACGCAGTATTTT.

CDR3 protein: CASSSRQATTDTQYF. DNA of the CDR3: TGTGCCAGCAGTTCCAGACAGGCTACCACAGATACGCAGTATTTT. The chain employs TRBV27 and TRBJ2-3, with D maybe TRBD1 (6 bases). Trimming left V 4 bases short and J 2 bases short, with 13 bases between. In germline, CDR1 is MNHEY, CDR2 SMNVEV (reference sequence). This CDR3 has 15 residues.

V and J are TRBV7-9 and TRBJ2-1; 7 nucleotides agree with TRBD2. Germline V gives CDR1 SEHNR, CDR2 FQNEAQ (reference sequence). This CDR3 is built from 19 residues. Trimming cost V 3 bases and J 1 base; bases outside gene matches: 15. This chain's CDR3 is CASSFVGRGPSWSYNEQFF. CDR3 nucleotides: TGTGCCAGCAGCTTCGTGGGGAGGGGTCCCTCCTGGTCCTACAATGAGCAGTTCTTC.

The chain joins TRBV5-1 to TRBJ2-3; 11 bases map to TRBD1. The CDR3 contains 17 residues. V lost 2 bases and J lost 5; bases outside the gene matches: 10. CDR1 is SGHRS, CDR2 YFSETQ, per germline. CDR3 sequence: CASSLEGGQGAGDTQYF. The CDR3 DNA reads TGCGCCAGCAGCTTAGAAGGAGGACAGGGGGCAGGAGATACGCAGTATTTT.

This chain uses TRBV4-1 with TRBJ2-5; no firm D call. V gave up 3 bases and J gave up 4 bases, with 15 bases separating them. Per germline, CDR1 MGHRA and CDR2 YSYEKL. This CDR3 has 15 residues. CDR3 coding DNA: TGCGCCAGCAGCCATTTGGCGAGCGAACCAGAGACCCAGTACTTC. It specifies CASSHLASEPETQYF.

There are a few counts of this clone. The chain is built from TRBV19 and TRBJ2-1; TRBD2 agrees at 7 bases. The J segment lost 4 bases and the V segment lost 5 bases, leaving 5 bases of the junction unmatched. Germline V gene sequence: CDR1 LNHDA, CDR2 SQIVND (reference sequence). The length of the CDR3 is 14 residues. The CDR3 DNA sequence: TGTGCCAGTAGTCGGCCTAGCGGTTACAATGAGCAGTTCTTC. Translation gives CASSRPSGYNEQFF.

V gene TRBV18 combines with J gene TRBJ1-1; tentative D call: TRBD1 (5 bases). The CDR3 runs 15 residues. The V gene's germline CDR1 is KGHSH and CDR2 LQKENI. The V gene lost 0 bases and the J gene lost 3 bases, with 11 bases spanning the gap. The DNA for the CDR3 is TGTGCCAGCTCACCACCAAGCCGGGGGGACACTGAAGCTTTCTTT. It codes for CASSPPSRGDTEAFF.